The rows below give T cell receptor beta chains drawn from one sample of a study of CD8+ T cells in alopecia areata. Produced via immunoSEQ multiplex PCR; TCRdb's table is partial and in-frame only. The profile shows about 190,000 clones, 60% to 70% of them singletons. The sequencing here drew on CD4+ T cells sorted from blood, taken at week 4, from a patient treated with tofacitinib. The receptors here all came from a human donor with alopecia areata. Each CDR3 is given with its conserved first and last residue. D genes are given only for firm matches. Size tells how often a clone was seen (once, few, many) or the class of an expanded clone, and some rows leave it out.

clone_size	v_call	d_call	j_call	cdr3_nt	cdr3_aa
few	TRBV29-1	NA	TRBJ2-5	TGCAGCGTTGACCTCCAATTGGAGACCCAGTACTTC	CSVDLQLETQYF
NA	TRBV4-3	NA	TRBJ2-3	TGCGCCAGCAGCCTTCAAGGAGGGATAGCGGTGCCCACAGATACGCAGTATTTT	CASSLQGGIAVPTDTQYF
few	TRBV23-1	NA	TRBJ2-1	TGCGCCAGCAGTCAATCGAGAGGGATTGAGCAGTTCTTC	CASSQSRGIEQFF
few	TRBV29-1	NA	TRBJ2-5	TGCAGCGTTAACCAAGGGGGAGAGACCCAGTACTTC	CSVNQGGETQYF
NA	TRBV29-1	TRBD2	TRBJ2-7	TGCAGCGTTAGCAAGCGGGAGGGTAACGAGCAGTACTTC	CSVSKREGNEQYF
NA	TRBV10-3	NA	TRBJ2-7	TGTGCCATCAGTCATAATAACCAGGACACTTTCTACGAGCAGTACTTC	CAISHNNQDTFYEQYF
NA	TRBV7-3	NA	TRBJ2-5	TGTGCCAGCAGCGAGACTAGTACGGGGACCCAGTACTTC	CASSETSTGTQYF
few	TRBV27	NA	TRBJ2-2	TGTGCCAGCAGAAGAAACACCGGGGAGCTGTTTTTT	CASRRNTGELFF
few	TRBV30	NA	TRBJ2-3	TGTGCCTGGAGACTAGGTTGGAGCACAGATACGCAGTATTTT	CAWRLGWSTDTQYF
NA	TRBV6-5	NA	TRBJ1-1	TGTGCCAGCAGTGAACGGCACAAAAACACTGAAGCTTTCTTT	CASSERHKNTEAFF
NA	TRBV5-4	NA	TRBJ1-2	TGTGCCAGCAGCGGGGCCGGGACCCCCGGGGGCTACACCTTC	CASSGAGTPGGYTF
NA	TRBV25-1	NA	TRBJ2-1	TGTGCCAGCAGTGTAACGGGACGGGAGTTCTTC	CASSVTGREFF
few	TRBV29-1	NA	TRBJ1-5	TGCAGCGTTGAATCGGGCACCAATCAGCCCCAGCATTTT	CSVESGTNQPQHF
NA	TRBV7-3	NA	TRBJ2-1	TGTGCCAGCAGCTCCACATTATTCGGCGAGCAGTTCTTC	CASSSTLFGEQFF
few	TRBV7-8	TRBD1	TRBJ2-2	TGTGCCAGCAGCTTTAACAGGGGGGCGAACACCGGGGAGCTGTTTTTT	CASSFNRGANTGELFF
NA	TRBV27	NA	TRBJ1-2	TGTGCCAGCAGTTTACGTTGGGGTTTTGGCTACACCTTC	CASSLRWGFGYTF
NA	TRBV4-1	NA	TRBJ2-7	TGCGCCAGCAGCCTCCTCCTTGGGACTGCAAGCTCCTACGAGCAGTACTTC	CASSLLLGTASSYEQYF
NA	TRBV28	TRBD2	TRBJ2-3	TGTGCCAGCAGTTTGACTAGCGGACTCCGGGATACGCAGTATTTT	CASSLTSGLRDTQYF
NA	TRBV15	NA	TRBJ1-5	TGTGCCACCAGCAGAGATGCGGCGGGGAATCAGCCCCAGCATTTT	CATSRDAAGNQPQHF
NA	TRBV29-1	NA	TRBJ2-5	TGCAGCGTTGATATCCAGGGGATGGAGACCCAGTACTTC	CSVDIQGMETQYF
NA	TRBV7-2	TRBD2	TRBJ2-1	TGTGCCAGCAGCTTAGTAGCGGGAGGCCAGGGTGAGCAGTTCTTC	CASSLVAGGQGEQFF
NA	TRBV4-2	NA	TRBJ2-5	TGTGCCAGCAGCCCGGGTGTGGAGACCCAGTACTTC	CASSPGVETQYF
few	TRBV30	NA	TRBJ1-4	TGTGCCTGGAGTGTAGGGAACGCGAGGCGGAATGAAAAACTGTTTTTT	CAWSVGNARRNEKLFF
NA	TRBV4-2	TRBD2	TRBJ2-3	TGTGCCAGCAGCCCACTTAGCGGGAGGGCCACGGATACGCAGTATTTT	CASSPLSGRATDTQYF
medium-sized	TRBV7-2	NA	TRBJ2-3	TGTGCCAGCAGCTTAGCGCAGGGCCAGACGCAGTATTTT	CASSLAQGQTQYF
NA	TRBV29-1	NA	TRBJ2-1	TGCAGCGTTGAACTCTACAATGAGCAGTTCTTC	CSVELYNEQFF
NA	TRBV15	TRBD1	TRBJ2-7	TGTGCCACCAGCAGAGATCGGAGACAGGGGGGCGAGCAGTACTTC	CATSRDRRQGGEQYF
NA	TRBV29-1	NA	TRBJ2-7	TGCAGCGTTGTCTTCGCTTACGAGCAGTACTTC	CSVVFAYEQYF
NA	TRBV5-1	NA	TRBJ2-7	TGCGCCAGCAGCTTGGCTACAGCTACCTACGAGCAGTACTTC	CASSLATATYEQYF
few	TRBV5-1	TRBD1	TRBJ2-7	TGCGCCACCTCCGTTGGGACAGGGCTTCCCGAGCAGTACTTC	CATSVGTGLPEQYF
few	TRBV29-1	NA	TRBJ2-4	TGCAGCGTTGAGGTCAAAAACATTCAGTACTTC	CSVEVKNIQYF
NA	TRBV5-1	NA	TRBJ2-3	TGCGCCAGCAGTTCGGAGGTTGGCGCCATCACAGATACGCAGTATTTT	CASSSEVGAITDTQYF
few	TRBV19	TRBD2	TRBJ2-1	TGTGCCAGTAGGAACCTAGCGGGCAATGAGCAGTTCTTC	CASRNLAGNEQFF
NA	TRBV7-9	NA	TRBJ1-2	TGTGCCAGCAGCTTCGACGGACGCTATGGCTACACCTTC	CASSFDGRYGYTF
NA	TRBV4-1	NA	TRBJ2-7	TGCGCCAGCAGCCAAGGACTAGTGAAGTACTTC	CASSQGLVKYF
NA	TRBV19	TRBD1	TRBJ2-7	TGTGCCAGTAGTATAGTTCGACAGGGGGCCCACGAGCAGTACTTC	CASSIVRQGAHEQYF
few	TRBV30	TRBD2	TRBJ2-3	TGTGCCTGGAGTAGGGGGACTAGTGGAGATACGCAGTATTTT	CAWSRGTSGDTQYF
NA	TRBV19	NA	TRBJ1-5	TGTGCCAGTAGTTCAGGGGAGCCCCAGCATTTT	CASSSGEPQHF